This T cell receptor beta chain was captured in a study of identical twins. This clonotype was counted ten times or more. Its antigen is still unknown. Regarding the study as a whole: There were fewer insertions in abundant cord blood beta clonotypes, but memory repertoires showed no such pattern.

V was clipped by 8 bases and J by 4 bases; unmatched bases: 4. This CDR3 has 14 amino acids. In TCRdb, the 5' RACE reads were re-called with MiXCR into one record per CDR3 protein. This sample has some 270,000 distinct CDR3 sequences, with about 8.3% found just once. These data also formed part of another study, on yellow fever vaccine responses in identical twins.

The sequence was obtained from a woman between 18 and 29 years old in good health. The rearrangement links TRBV12-3 or TRBV12-4 to TRBJ2-2; 10 nucleotides align to TRBD1. Sequencing used CD8+ T cells sorted from blood. In DNA, the CDR3 is TGTGCCAGCGGGGGACAGGGGACCACCGGGGAGCTGTTTTTT. It specifies CASGGQGTTGELFF.